This paragraph covers one T cell receptor (beta chain) sequence. Researchers drew blood RNA from unsorted whole blood and extracted germline DNA as well. TCR beta cDNA was reverse-transcribed from 500 ng of total RNA. The reaction used a constant-region primer and ProtoScript II reverse transcriptase. Construction of TCR beta libraries relied on three successive nested multiplex PCR rounds employing slightly modified ARM-PCR. Via MiXCR, TCRdb re-called the multiplex PCR reads, giving one row per CDR3 protein. The sample records about 330,000 distinct CDR3 sequences, roughly 61% being singletons. These data come from a study of tumor-infiltrating lymphocytes in primary liver carcinoma. The sample comprised peripheral blood. This TCR derives from a man aged 40-49 years with primary liver carcinoma and hepatitis B virus infection.

DNA for the CDR3: TGTGCCAGCAGATTATACCGGATGGTTAGTGAGCAGTTCTTC. It translates to CASRLYRMVSEQFF. The V and J genes are TRBV11-2 and TRBJ2-1, with unresolved D. Trimming stripped 6 bases from V and 9 bases from J, with 18 bases between. The CDR3 runs to 14 residues. CDR1 and CDR2 (germline): SGHAT, FQNNGV.